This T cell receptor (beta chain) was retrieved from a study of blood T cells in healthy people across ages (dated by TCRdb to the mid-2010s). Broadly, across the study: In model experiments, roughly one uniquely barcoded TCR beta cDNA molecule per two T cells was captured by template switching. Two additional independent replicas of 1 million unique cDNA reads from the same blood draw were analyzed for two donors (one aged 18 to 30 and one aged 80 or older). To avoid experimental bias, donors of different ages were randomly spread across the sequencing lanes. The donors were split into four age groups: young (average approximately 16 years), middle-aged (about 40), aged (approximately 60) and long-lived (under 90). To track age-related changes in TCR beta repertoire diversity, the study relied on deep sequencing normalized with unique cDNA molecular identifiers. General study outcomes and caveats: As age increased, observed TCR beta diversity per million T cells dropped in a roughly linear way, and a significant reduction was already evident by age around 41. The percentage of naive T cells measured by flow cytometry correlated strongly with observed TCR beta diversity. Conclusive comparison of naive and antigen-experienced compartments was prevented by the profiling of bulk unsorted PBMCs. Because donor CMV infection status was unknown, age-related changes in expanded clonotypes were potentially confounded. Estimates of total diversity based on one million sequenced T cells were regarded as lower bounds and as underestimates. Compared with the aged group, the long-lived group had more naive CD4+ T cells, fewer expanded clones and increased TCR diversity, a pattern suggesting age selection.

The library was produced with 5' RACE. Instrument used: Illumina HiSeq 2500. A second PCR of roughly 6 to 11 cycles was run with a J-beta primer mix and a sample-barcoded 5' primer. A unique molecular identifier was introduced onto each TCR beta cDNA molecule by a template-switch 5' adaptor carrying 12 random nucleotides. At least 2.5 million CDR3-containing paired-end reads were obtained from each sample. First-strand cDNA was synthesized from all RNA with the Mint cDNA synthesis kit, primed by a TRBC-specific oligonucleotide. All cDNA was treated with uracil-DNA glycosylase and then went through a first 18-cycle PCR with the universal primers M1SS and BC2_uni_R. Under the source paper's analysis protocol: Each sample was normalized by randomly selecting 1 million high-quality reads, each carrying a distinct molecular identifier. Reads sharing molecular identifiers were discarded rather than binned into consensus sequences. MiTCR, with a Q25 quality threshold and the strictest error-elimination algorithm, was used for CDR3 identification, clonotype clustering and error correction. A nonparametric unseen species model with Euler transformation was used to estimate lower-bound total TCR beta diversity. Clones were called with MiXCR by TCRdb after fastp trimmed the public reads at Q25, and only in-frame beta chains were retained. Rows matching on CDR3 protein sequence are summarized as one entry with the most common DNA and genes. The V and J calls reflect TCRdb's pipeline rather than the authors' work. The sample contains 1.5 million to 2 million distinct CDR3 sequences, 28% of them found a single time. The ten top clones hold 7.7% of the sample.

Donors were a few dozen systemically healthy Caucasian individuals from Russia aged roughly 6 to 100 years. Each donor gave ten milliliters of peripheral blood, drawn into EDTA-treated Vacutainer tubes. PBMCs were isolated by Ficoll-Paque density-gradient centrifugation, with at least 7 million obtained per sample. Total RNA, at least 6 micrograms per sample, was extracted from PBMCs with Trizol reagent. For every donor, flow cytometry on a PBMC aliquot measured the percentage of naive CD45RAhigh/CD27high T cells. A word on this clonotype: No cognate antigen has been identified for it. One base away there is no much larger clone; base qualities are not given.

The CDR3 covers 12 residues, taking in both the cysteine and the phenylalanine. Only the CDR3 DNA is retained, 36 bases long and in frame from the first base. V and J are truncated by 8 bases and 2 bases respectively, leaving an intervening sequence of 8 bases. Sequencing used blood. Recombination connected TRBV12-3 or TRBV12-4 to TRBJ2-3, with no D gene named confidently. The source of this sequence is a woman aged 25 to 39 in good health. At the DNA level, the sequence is TGTGCCAGCGGGGTGGTCACAGATACGCAGTATTTT. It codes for CASGVVTDTQYF.